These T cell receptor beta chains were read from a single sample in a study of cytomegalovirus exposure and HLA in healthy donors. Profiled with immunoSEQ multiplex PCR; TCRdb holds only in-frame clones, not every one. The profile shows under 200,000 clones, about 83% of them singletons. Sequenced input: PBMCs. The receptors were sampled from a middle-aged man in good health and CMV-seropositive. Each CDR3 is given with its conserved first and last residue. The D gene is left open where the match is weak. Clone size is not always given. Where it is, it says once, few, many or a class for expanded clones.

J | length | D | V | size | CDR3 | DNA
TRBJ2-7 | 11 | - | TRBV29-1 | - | CSVVRGYEQYF | TGCAGCGTTGTCAGGGGCTACGAGCAGTACTTC
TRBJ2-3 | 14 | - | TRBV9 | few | CASSPGLITDTQYF | TGTGCCAGCAGCCCGGGACTTATCACAGATACGCAGTATTTT
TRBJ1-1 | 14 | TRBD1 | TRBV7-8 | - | CASSSYTGDTEAFF | TGTGCCAGCAGCTCCTATACAGGGGACACTGAAGCTTTCTTT
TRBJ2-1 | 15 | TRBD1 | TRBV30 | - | CAWRRGTGYINEQFF | TGTGCCTGGAGGAGGGGGACAGGGTACATCAATGAGCAGTTCTTC
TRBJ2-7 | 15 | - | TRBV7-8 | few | CASSLLAREYHEQYF | TGTGCCAGCAGCTTACTGGCTAGAGAGTACCACGAGCAGTACTTC
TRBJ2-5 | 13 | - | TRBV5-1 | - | CASSRGEIETQYF | TGCGCCAGCAGCCGCGGTGAAATAGAGACCCAGTACTTC
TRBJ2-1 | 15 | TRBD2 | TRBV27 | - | CASSFAGGSYNEQFF | TGTGCCAGCAGTTTTGCGGGAGGGTCCTACAATGAGCAGTTCTTC
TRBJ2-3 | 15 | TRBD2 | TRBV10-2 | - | CASDQTSESTDTQYF | TGCGCCAGCGACCAGACTAGCGAAAGCACAGATACGCAGTATTTT
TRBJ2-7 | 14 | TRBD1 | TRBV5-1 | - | CASSEQGEGYEQYF | TGCGCCAGCAGCGAACAGGGGGAAGGCTACGAGCAGTACTTC
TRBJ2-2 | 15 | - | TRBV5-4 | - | CASSPGQANTGELFF | TGTGCCAGCAGCCCTGGGCAGGCGAACACCGGGGAGCTGTTTTTT
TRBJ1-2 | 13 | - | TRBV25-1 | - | CASSESTGYGYTF | TGTGCCAGCAGTGAATCGACGGGCTATGGCTACACCTTC
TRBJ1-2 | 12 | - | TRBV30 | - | CAWSWSDYGYTF | TGTGCCTGGAGTTGGAGCGACTATGGCTACACCTTC
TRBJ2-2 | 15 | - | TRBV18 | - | CASSRGGGNTGELFF | TGTGCCAGCTCCCGCGGCGGAGGGAACACCGGGGAGCTGTTTTTT
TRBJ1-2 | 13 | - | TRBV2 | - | CASRKEGEGGYTF | TGTGCCAGCAGGAAGGAGGGGGAGGGTGGCTACACCTTC
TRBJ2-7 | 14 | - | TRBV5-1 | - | CASSTSGAPYEQYF | TGCGCCAGCAGCACTTCAGGTGCCCCCTACGAGCAGTACTTC
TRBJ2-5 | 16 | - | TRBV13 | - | CASSSTAGRGRETQYF | TGTGCCAGCAGCTCAACCGCAGGGCGGGGGCGAGAGACCCAGTACTTC
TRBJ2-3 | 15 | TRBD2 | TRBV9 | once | CASSVDVGGPNTQYF | TGTGCCAGCAGCGTAGATGTGGGAGGGCCGAATACGCAGTATTTT
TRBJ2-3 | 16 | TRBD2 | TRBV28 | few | CASSFRLAGAADTQYF | TGTGCCAGCAGTTTCCGGCTAGCGGGAGCCGCAGATACGCAGTATTTT
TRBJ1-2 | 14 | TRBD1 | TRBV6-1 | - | CASSEVSRGHGYTF | TGTGCCAGCAGTGAAGTTAGCAGGGGGCACGGCTACACCTTC
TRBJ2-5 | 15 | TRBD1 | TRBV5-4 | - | CASSETGALGETQYF | TGTGCCAGCAGCGAGACAGGGGCTCTTGGCGAGACCCAGTACTTC
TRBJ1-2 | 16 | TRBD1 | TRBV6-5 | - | CASSYITGVLPDGYTF | TGTGCCAGCAGTTACATTACAGGGGTCCTGCCCGATGGCTACACCTTC
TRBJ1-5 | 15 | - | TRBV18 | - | CASSPRRALYQPQHF | TGTGCCAGCTCACCACGGAGGGCGCTCTATCAGCCCCAGCATTTT
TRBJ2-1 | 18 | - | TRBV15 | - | CATSRDKRLALLYNEQFF | TGTGCCACCAGCAGAGATAAGCGGCTAGCCCTTTTATACAATGAGCAGTTCTTC
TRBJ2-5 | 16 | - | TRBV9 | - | CASSVGVGGLEETQYF | TGTGCCAGCAGCGTGGGGGTTGGGGGGTTGGAAGAGACCCAGTACTTC
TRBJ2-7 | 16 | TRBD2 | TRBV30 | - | CAWSPRTSGRRYEQYF | TGTGCCTGGAGTCCCCGGACTAGCGGGAGGAGGTACGAGCAGTACTTC
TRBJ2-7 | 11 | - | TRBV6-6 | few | CASSLKSEQYF | TGTGCCAGCAGCCTAAAATCCGAGCAGTACTTC
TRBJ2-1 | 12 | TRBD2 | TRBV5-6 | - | CASSLAGNEQFF | TGTGCCAGCAGCTTAGCGGGAAATGAGCAGTTCTTC
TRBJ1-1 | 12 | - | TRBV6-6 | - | CASSRLNTEAFF | TGTGCCAGCAGCCGGTTGAACACTGAAGCTTTCTTT
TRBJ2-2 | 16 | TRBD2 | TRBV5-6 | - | CASSLFREGENGELFF | TGTGCCAGCAGCTTGTTCCGGGAGGGGGAAAACGGGGAGCTGTTTTTT
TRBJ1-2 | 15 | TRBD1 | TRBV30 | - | CAWNPGQGYYYGYTF | TGTGCCTGGAATCCGGGACAGGGATATTACTATGGCTACACCTTC
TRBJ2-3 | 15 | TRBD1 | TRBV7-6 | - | CASSLVGQGADTQYF | TGTGCCAGCAGCTTAGTGGGACAGGGTGCAGATACGCAGTATTTT
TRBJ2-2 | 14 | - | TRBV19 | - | CASSIVEGGGELFF | TGTGCCAGTAGTATAGTTGAGGGTGGCGGGGAGCTGTTTTTT
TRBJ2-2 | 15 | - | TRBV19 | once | CASSSGLRSTGELFF | TGTGCCAGTAGTAGTGGACTACGTTCCACCGGGGAGCTGTTTTTT
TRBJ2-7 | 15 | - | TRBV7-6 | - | CASSLALADTYEQYF | TGTGCCAGCAGCTTAGCGCTAGCCGATACCTACGAGCAGTACTTC
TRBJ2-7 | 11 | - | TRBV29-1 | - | CSGDIGGEQYF | TGCAGCGGGGACATAGGGGGCGAGCAGTACTTC
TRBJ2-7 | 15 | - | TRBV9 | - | CASSVGQGASFERYF | -
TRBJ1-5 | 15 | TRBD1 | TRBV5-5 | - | CASSWTGYSNQPQHF | TGTGCCAGCAGCTGGACAGGCTATAGCAATCAGCCCCAGCATTTT
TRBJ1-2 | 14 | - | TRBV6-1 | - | CASRSPDTYYGYTF | TGTGCCAGCAGAAGCCCGGACACCTACTATGGCTACACCTTC
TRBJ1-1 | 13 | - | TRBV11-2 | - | CASSLVADTEAFF | TGTGCCAGCAGCTTAGTGGCAGACACTGAAGCTTTCTTT
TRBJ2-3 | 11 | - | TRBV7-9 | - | CASSPQNTQYF | TGTGCCAGCAGCCCCCAAAATACGCAGTATTTT
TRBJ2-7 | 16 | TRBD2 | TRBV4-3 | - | CASSQVAGGLVNEQYF | TGCGCCAGCAGCCAAGTAGCGGGAGGGTTAGTTAACGAGCAGTACTTC
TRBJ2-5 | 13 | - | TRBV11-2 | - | CASSLDIQETQYF | TGTGCCAGCAGCTTAGATATACAAGAGACCCAGTACTTC
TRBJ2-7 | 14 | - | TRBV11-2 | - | CASSAGSHSYEQYF | TGTGCCAGCAGCGCGGGCTCGCACTCCTACGAGCAGTACTTC
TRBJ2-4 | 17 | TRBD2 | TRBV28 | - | CASEGVRGRGAKNIQYF | TGTGCCAGCGAAGGAGTCCGTGGGAGGGGAGCCAAAAACATTCAGTACTTC
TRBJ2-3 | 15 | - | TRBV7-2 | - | CASSLALGATDTQYF | TGTGCCAGCAGCTTAGCGCTAGGGGCCACAGATACGCAGTATTTT
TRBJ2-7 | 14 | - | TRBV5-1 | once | CASSREASAYEQYF | TGCGCCAGCAGCAGAGAAGCGAGCGCCTACGAGCAGTACTTC
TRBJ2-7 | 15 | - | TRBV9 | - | CASSVVPGDSYEQYF | TGTGCCAGCAGCGTAGTACCGGGAGACTCCTACGAGCAGTACTTC
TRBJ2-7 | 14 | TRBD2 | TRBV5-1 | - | CASSLFLAGDRQYF | TGCGCCAGCAGCTTGTTCCTAGCGGGAGATCGGCAGTACTTC
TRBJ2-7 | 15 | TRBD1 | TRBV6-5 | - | CASNSRGQGSYEQYF | TGTGCCAGCAACTCCCGGGGACAGGGGTCCTACGAGCAGTACTTC